This T cell receptor beta chain came from a study of Ad26.COV2.S vaccination and SARS-CoV-2 variants. Treatment defined: 15 to 20 received Ad26.COV2.S at low or high dose, single or two shots; several received placebo; per-sample allocation not given. Samples analyzed were those drawn on day 63 after the first vaccine or placebo injection. Only a few counts were recorded for this clone. Its antigen is undetermined. The table came from immunoSEQ multiplex PCR; TCRdb's copy has only in-frame clones and leaves some out. The table has about 280,000 clones, around 87% seen once. Regarding the study as a whole: Relative to placebo recipients, vaccine recipients exhibited elevated spike-specific TCR breadth. Vaccinated and placebo-treated recipients had similar non-spike TCR breadth.

This sample comprised peripheral blood, obtained in a trial of Ad26.COV2.S vaccine versus placebo. The TCR was taken from a person aged 18-65 years who received the Ad26.COV2.S COVID-19 vaccine or a placebo.

CDR3 nucleotide sequence: TGTGCCAGCAGCGTGTCGGGGAACTATGGCTACACCTTC. Its protein product is CASSVSGNYGYTF. The chain combines TRBV6-4 with TRBJ1-2; D call uncertain. The CDR3 loop spans 13 amino acids. V shed 6 bases and J shed 2 bases, with 10 bases lying between them. Germline lookup yields CDR1 MRHNA and CDR2 SNTAGT.